This T cell receptor beta chain came from a study of post-analysis software for immune sequencing data. The CDR3 covers 15 residues. Looked up from germline, CDR1 is MGHRA and CDR2 is YSYEKL. V shed 1 base and J shed 1 base, with 8 bases lying between them. Presence of unique molecular identifiers characterized the TCR beta cDNA libraries. TCRdb analysed the PCR reads with MiXCR anew, one entry per CDR3 protein. The sample has hundreds of thousands of distinct CDR3 sequences, roughly 29% seen once. Points from the study as a whole: With TRBV5-6, TRBV5-1 and TRBV20-1 included, about five TRBV segments were more frequent in patients than in controls. In multiple sclerosis, normalized Chao1 diversity was significantly below that of controls.

Regarding this clonotype: Its antigen remains unidentified.

Sequencing was performed on blood. This chain connects TRBV4-1 to TRBJ1-5; tentatively, D is TRBD1 (5 bases). The receptor was derived from a girl between 10 and 17 years old with multiple sclerosis. The CDR3 region has the DNA TGCGCCAGCAGCCAAGTCTGGGGCAGCAATCAGCCCCAGCATTTT. Protein: CASSQVWGSNQPQHF.